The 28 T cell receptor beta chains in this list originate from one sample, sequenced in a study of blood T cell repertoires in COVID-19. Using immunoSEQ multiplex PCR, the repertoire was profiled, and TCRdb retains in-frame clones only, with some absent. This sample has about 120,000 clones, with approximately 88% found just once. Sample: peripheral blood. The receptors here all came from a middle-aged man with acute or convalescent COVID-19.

CDR3 sequence reads: CASSQGLLASSYNEQFF. DNA for the CDR3: TGTGCCAGCAGCCAAGGGTTACTAGCAAGCTCCTACAATGAGCAGTTCTTC. This rearrangement joins TRBV3-1 (or the pseudogene TRBV3-2) to TRBJ2-1; tentatively, D is TRBD2 (6 bases). This CDR3 contains 17 residues. The V end was cut by 1 base, the J end by 0 bases, with 13 bases between. CDR1 is LGHDT, CDR2 YNNKEL, per germline (reference sequence).

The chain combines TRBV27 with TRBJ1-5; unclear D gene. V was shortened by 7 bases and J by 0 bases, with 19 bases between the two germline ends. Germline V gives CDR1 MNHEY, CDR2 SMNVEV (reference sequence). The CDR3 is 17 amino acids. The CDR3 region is CASTPSSSLYSNQPQHF. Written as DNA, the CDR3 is TGTGCCAGCACCCCTAGTTCCTCACTCTATAGCAATCAGCCCCAGCATTTT.

Here the CDR3 reads CASRYVGVVNQPQHF. Here the CDR3 DNA reads TGTGCCAGCAGATATGTAGGGGTAGTAAATCAGCCCCAGCATTTT. J is TRBJ1-5 and V is TRBV6-6; D might be TRBD1 (5 bases). CDR1 is MNHNY, CDR2 SVGAGI, per germline (reference sequence). This CDR3 has 15 residues. Deletions cut 6 bases from V and 4 bases from J, with 16 bases between.

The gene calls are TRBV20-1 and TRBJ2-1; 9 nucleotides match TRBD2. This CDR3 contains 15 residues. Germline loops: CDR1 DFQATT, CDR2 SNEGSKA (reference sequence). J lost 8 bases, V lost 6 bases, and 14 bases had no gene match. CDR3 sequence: CSASRISGSGDEQFF. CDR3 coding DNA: TGCAGTGCCAGTCGGATTAGCGGGAGTGGGGATGAGCAGTTCTTC.

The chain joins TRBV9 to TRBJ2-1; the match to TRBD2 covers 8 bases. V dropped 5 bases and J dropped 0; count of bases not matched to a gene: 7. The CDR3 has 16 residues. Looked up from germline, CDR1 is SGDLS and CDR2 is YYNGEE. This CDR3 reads CASSRSGASSYNEQFF. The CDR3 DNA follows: TGTGCCAGCAGTCGTAGCGGGGCGAGCTCCTACAATGAGCAGTTCTTC. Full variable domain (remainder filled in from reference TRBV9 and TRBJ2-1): DSGVTQTPKHLITATGQRVTLRCSPRSGDLSVYWYQQSLDQGLQFLIQYYNGEERAKGNILERFSAQQFPDLHSELNLSSLELGDSALYFCASSRSGASSYNEQFFGPGTRLTVL.

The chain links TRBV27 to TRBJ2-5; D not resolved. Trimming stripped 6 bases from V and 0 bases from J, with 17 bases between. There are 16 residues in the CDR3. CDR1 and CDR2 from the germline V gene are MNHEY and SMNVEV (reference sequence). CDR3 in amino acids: CASSMSPRDYQETQYF. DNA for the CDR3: TGTGCCAGCAGCATGTCGCCTCGCGATTACCAAGAGACCCAGTACTTC.

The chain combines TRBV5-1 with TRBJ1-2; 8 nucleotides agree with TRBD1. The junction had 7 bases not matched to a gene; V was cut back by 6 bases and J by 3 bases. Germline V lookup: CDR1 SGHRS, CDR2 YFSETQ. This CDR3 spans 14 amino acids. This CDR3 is CASTPGGADYGYTF. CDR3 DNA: TGCGCCAGCACCCCAGGGGGCGCGGACTATGGCTACACCTTC.

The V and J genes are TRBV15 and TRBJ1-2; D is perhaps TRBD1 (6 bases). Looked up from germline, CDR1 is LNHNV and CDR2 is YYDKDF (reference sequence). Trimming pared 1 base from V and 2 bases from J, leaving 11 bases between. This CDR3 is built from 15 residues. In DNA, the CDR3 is TGTGCCACCAGCAGAGGGGGGGGACAAAACTATGGCTACACCTTC. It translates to CATSRGGGQNYGYTF.

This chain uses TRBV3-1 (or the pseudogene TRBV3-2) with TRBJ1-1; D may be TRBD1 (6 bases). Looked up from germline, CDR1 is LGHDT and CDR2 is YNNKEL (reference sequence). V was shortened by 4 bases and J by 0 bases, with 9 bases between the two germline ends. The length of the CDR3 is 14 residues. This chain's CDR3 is CASSRGGVNTEAFF. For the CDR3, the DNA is TGTGCCAGCAGCCGAGGGGGAGTGAACACTGAAGCTTTCTTT.

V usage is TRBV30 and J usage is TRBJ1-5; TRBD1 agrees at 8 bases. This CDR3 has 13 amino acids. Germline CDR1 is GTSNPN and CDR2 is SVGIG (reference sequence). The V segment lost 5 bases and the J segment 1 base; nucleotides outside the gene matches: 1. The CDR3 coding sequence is TGTGCCTGGGGACAGGGAAGCAATCAGCCCCAGCATTTT. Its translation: CAWGQGSNQPQHF.

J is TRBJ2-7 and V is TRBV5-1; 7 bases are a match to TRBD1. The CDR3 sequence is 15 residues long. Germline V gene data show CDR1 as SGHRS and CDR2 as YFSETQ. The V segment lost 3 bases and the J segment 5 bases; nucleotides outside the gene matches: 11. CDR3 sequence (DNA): TGCGCCAGCAGCTCGGCCACAGGGACAGTGGACGAGCAGTACTTC. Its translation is CASSSATGTVDEQYF.

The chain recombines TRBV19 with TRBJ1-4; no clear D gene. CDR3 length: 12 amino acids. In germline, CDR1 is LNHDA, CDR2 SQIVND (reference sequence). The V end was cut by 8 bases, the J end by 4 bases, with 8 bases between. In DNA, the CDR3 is TGTGCCAGTGCACAGCTTAATGAAAAACTGTTTTTT. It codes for CASAQLNEKLFF.

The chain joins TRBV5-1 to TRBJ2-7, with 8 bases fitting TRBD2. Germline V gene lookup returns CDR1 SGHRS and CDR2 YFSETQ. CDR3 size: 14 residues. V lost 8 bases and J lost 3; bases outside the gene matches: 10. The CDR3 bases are TGCGCCAGTAAGAGAGCGGGGGAAAACTACGAGCAGTACTTC. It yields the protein CASKRAGENYEQYF.

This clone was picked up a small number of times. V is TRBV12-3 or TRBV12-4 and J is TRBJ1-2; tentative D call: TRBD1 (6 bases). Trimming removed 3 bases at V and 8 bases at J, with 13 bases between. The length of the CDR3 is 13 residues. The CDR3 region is CASSFQDRRGYTF. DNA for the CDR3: TGTGCCAGCAGTTTTCAGGACAGACGAGGCTACACCTTC.

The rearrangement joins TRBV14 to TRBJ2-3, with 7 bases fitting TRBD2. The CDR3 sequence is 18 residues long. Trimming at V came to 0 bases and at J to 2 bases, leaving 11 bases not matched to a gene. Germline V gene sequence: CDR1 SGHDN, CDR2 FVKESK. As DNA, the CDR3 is TGTGCCAGCAGCCAAGATAGATCCCAGCGGGGCCTCACAGATACGCAGTATTTT. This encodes CASSQDRSQRGLTDTQYF.

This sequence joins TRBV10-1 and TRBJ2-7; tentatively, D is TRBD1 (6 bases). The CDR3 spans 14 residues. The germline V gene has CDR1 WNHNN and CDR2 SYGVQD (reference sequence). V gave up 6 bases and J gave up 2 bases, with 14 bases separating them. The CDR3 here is CASSESTGTYEQYF. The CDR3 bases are TGCGCCAGCAGCGAATCTACAGGGACCTACGAGCAGTACTTC.

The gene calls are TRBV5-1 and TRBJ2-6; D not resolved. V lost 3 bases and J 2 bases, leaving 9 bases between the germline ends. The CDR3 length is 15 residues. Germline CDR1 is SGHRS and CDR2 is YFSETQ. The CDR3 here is CASSSLETGANVLTF. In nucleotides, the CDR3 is TGCGCCAGCAGCTCCTTGGAGACTGGGGCCAACGTCCTGACTTTC.

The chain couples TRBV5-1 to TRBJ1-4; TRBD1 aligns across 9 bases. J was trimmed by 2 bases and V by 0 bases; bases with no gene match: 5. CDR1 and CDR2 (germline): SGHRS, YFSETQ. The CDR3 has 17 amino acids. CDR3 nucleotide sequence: TGCGCCAGCAGCTTGGACCAACAGGGGGCGACTAATGAAAAACTGTTTTTT. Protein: CASSLDQQGATNEKLFF.

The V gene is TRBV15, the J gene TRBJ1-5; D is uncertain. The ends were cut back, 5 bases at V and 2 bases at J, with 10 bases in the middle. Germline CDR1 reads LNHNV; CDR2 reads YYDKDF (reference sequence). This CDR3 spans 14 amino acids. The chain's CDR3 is CATSVGWGNQPQHF. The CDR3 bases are TGTGCCACCAGCGTCGGGTGGGGCAATCAGCCCCAGCATTTT. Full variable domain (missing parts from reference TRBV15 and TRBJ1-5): DAMVIQNPRYQVTQFGKPVTLSCSQTLNHNVMYWYQQKSSQAPKLLFHYYDKDFNNEADTPDNFQSRRPNTSFCFLDIRSPGLGDTAMYLCATSVGWGNQPQHFGDGTRLSIL.

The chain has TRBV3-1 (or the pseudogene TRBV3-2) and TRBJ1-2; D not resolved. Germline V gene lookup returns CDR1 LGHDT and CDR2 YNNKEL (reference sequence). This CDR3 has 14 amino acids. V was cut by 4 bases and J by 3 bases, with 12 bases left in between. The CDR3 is CASSRRGIDYGYTF. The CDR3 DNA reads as TGTGCCAGCAGCCGTCGGGGTATAGACTATGGCTACACCTTC.

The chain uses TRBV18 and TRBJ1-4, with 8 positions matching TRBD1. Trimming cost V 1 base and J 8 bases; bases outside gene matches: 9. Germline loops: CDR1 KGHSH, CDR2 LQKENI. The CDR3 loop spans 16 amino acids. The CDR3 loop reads CASSPRRGQGGEKLFF. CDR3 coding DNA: TGTGCCAGCTCACCACGGCGCGGACAGGGTGGAGAAAAACTGTTTTTT.

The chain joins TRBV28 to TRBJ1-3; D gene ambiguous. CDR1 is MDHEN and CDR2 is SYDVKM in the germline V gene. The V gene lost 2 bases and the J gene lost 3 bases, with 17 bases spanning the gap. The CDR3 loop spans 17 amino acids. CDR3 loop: CASSLRPGREGGNTIYF. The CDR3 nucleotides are TGTGCCAGCAGTTTAAGGCCGGGAAGAGAGGGTGGAAACACCATATATTTT.

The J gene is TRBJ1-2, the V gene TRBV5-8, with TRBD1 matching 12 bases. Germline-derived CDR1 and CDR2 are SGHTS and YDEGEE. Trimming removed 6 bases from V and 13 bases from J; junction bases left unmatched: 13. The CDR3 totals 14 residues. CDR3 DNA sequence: TGTGCCAGCAACACCGGGACAGGGGGCGTCAAGGGCACCTTC. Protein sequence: CASNTGTGGVKGTF.

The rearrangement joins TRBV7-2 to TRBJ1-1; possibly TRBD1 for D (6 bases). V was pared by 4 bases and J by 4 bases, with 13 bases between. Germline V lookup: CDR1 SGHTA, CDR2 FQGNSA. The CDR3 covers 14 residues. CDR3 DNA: TGTGCCAGCAGCTCTGCAGGGGTGGGCACTGAAGCTTTCTTT. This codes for CASSSAGVGTEAFF.

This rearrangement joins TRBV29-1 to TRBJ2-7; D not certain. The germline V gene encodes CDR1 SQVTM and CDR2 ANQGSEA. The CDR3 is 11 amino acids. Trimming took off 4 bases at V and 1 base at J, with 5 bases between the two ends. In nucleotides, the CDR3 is TGCAGCGTTGTCGGTTCCTACGAGCAGTACTTC. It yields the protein CSVVGSYEQYF.

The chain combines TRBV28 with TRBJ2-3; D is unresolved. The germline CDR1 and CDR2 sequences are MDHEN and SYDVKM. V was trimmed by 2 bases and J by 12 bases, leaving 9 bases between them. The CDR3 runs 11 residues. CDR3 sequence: CASSLESLQYF. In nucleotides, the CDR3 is TGTGCCAGCAGTTTAGAGTCCCTCCAGTATTTT.

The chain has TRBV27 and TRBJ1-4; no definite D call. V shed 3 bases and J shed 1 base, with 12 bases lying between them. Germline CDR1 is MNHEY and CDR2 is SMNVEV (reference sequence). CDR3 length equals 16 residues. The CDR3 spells CASSFGSTLTNEKLFF. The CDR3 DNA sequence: TGTGCCAGCAGTTTTGGTTCAACATTAACTAATGAAAAACTGTTTTTT.

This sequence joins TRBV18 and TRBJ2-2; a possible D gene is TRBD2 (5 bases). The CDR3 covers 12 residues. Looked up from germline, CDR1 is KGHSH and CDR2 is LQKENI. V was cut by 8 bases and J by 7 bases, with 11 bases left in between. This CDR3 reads CASGLEVGELFF. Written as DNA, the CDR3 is TGTGCCAGCGGTCTGGAGGTCGGGGAGCTGTTTTTT.